This T cell receptor beta chain was retrieved from a study of spatial heterogeneity in lung cancer. As for the study in general: The average appearance count of each unique TCR and UMI combination in raw reads was more than 9.5.

This clonotype was counted many times. Its antigen remains unknown. The time point is: sample taken at primary tumor resection. Unsorted whole RNA samples from tumor, nontumor lung or frozen PBMC were sequenced. Samples came from roughly 75 TRACERx patients with untreated early-stage lung cancer. The study tagged each TCR cDNA molecule with a unique molecular identifier. TCRdb itself ran the 5' RACE reads through MiXCR, one entry per CDR3 protein. The profile shows about 26,000 distinct CDR3 sequences, around 13% of them singletons. Trimming left V 1 base short and J 7 bases short, with 10 bases between. The CDR3 consists of 14 residues. Germline V lookup: CDR1 LGHNA, CDR2 YSLEER. Overall study results and limits: Tumor TCRs that were ubiquitous and expanded showed up in blood more at resection than follow-up.

The genes are TRBV4-3 and TRBJ1-4; D gene unclear. Sequences were derived from PBMCs, sampled at surgery. This TCR was recovered from a female donor with early-stage non-small cell lung cancer. The CDR3 spells CASSQGLGGEKLFF. In DNA, the CDR3 is TGCGCCAGCAGCCAAGGGTTAGGCGGTGAAAAACTGTTTTTT.